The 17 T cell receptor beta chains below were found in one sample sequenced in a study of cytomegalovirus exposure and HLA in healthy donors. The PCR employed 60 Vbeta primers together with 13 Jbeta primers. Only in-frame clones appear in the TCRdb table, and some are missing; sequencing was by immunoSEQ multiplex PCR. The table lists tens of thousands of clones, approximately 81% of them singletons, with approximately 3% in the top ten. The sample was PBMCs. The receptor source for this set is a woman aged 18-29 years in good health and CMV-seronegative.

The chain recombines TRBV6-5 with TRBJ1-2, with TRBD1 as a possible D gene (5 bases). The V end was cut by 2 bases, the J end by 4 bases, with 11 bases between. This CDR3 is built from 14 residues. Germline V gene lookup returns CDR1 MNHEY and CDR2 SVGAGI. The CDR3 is CASSYSRVSYGYTF. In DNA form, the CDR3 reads TGTGCCAGCAGTTACAGCAGGGTCTCCTATGGCTACACCTTC.

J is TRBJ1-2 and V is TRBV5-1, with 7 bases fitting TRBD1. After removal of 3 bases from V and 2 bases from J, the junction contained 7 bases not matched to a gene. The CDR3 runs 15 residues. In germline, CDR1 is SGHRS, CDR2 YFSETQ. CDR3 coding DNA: TGCGCCAGCAGCTCTACAGGGGTTCAGAACTATGGCTACACCTTC. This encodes CASSSTGVQNYGYTF.

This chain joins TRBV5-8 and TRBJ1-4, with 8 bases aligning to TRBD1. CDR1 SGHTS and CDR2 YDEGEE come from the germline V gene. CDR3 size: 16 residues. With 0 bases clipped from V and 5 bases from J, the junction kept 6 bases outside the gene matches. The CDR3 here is CASSLGRTGRNEKLFF. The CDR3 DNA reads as TGTGCCAGCAGCTTGGGGAGGACAGGGAGAAATGAAAAACTGTTTTTT. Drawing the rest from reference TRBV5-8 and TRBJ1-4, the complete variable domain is EAGVTQSPTHLIKTRGQQATLRCSPISGHTSVYWYQQALGLGLQFLLWYDEGEERNRGNFPPRFSGRQFPNYSSELNVNALELEDSALYLCASSLGRTGRNEKLFFGSGTQLSVL.

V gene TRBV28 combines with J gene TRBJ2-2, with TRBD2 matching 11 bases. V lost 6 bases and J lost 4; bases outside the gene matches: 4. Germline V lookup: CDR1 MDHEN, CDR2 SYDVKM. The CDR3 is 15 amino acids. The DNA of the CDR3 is TGTGCCAGCAGAACCGGGACTAGCGGCACCGGGGAGCTGTTTTTT. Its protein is CASRTGTSGTGELFF.

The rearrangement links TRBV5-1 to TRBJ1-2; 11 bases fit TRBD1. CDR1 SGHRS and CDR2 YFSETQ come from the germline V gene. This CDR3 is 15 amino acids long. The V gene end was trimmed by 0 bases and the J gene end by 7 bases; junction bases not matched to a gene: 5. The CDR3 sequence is CASSLEGQGARGYTF. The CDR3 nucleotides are TGCGCCAGCAGCTTGGAAGGACAGGGGGCGCGTGGCTACACCTTC.

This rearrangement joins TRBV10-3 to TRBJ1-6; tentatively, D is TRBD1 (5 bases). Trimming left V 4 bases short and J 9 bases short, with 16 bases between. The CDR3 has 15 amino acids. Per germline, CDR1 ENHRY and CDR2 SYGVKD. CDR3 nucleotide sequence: TGTGCCATCAGTGCTTCCAAAGGGGAGGGTTCACCCCTCCACTTT. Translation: CAISASKGEGSPLHF.

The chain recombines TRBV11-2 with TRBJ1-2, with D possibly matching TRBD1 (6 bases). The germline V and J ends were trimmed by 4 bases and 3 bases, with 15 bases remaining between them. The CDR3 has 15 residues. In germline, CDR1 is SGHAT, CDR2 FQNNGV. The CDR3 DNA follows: TGTGCCAGCAGCTCGTTAAACAGGGCACACTATGGCTACACCTTC. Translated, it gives CASSSLNRAHYGYTF.

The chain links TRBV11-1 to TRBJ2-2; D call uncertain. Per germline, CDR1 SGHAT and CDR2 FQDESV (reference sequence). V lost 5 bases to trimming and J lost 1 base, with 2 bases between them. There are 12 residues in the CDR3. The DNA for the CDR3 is TGTGCCAGCAGCCTGAACACCGGGGAGCTGTTTTTT. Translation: CASSLNTGELFF.

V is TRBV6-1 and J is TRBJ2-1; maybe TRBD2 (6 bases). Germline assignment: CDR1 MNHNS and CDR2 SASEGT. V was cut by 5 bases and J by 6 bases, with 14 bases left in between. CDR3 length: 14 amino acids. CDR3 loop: CASSPRGGSNEQFF. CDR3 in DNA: TGTGCCAGCAGTCCCCGAGGAGGGTCCAATGAGCAGTTCTTC.

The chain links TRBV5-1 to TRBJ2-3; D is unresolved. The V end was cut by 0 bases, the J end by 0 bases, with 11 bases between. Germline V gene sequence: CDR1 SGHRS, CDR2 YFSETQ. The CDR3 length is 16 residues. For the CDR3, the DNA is TGCGCCAGCAGCTTGGTCCCAGATCTTAGCACAGATACGCAGTATTTT. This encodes CASSLVPDLSTDTQYF.

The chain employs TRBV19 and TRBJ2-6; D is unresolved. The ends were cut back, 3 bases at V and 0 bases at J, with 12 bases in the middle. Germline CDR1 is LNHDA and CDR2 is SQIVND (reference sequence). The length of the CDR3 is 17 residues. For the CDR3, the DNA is TGTGCCAGTAGTATTGGTGTCAAGAGCTCTGGGGCCAACGTCCTGACTTTC. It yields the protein CASSIGVKSSGANVLTF.

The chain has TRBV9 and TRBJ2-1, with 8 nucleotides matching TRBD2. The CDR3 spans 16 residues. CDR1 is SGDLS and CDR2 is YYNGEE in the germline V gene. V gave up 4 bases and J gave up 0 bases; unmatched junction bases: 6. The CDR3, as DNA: TGTGCCAGCAGCCTCGGGGGGGGCATCTCCTACAATGAGCAGTTCTTC. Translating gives CASSLGGGISYNEQFF.

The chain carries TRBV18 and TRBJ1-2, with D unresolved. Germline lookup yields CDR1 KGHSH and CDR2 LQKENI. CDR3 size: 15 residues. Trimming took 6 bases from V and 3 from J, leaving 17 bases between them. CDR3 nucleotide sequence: TGTGCCAGCTCTCTGGAACCCGTGGCGGACTATGGCTACACCTTC. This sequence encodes CASSLEPVADYGYTF. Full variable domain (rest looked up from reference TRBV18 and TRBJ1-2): NAGVMQNPRHLVRRRGQEARLRCSPMKGHSHVYWYRQLPEEGLKFMVYLQKENIIDESGMPKERFSAEFPKEGPSILRIQQVVRGDSAAYFCASSLEPVADYGYTFGSGTRLTVV.

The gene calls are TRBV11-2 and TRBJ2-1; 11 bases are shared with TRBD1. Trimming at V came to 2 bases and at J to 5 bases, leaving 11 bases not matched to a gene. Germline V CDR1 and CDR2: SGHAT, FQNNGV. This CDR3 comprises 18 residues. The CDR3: CASSLSAWGQGDNNEQFF. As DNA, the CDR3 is TGTGCCAGCAGCTTATCCGCCTGGGGACAGGGGGACAACAATGAGCAGTTCTTC.

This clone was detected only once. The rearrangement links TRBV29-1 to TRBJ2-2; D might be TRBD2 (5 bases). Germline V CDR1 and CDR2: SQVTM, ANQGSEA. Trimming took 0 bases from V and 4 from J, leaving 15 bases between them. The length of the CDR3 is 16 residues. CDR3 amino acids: CSVEDPLARGTGELFF. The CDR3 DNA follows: TGCAGCGTTGAAGATCCCCTAGCCCGCGGCACCGGGGAGCTGTTTTTT.

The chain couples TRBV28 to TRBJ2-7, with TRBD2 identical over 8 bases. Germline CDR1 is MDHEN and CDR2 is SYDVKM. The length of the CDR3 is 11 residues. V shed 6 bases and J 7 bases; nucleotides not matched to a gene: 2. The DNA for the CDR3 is TGTGCCAGCAGCGGGGGGGGTGAGCAGTACTTC. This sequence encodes CASSGGGEQYF. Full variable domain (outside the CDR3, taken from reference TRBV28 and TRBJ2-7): DVKVTQSSRYLVKRTGEKVFLECVQDMDHENMFWYRQDPGLGLRLIYFSYDVKMKEKGDIPEGYSVSREKKERFSLILESASTNQTSMYLCASSGGGEQYFGPGTRLTVT.

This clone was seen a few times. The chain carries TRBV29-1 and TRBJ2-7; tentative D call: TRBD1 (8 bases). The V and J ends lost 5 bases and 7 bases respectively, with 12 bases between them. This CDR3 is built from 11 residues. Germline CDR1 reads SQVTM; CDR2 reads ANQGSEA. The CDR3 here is CSVTGGGEQYF. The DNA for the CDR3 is TGCAGCGTTACAGGGGGAGGGGAGCAGTACTTC.